This T cell receptor (beta chain) was sequenced in a study of cytomegalovirus exposure and HLA in healthy donors. The ends were cut back, 0 bases at V and 11 bases at J, with 14 bases in the middle. Germline V lookup: CDR1 SGDLS, CDR2 YYNGEE. The CDR3 is made up of 13 amino acids. Remarks on this clone: The antigen is not known.

Points from the study as a whole: According to a later analysis, donors in an Asian-associated ancestry cluster reportedly had fewer N-insertions than the roughly 640-donor mean. The study reported that TCR beta sequences accurately predicted HLA-A and HLA-B alleles in most subjects. Prior analysis indicated that the majority of TCR beta V segments exhibited productivity approximately 87% or approximately 30% of the time.

The PCR ran on 60 Vbeta and 13 Jbeta primers. Original handling: Around 9.9 million shared chains were among the about 80 million unique TCR beta chains that a later analysis counted. Method: immunoSEQ multiplex PCR; TCRdb's copy keeps in-frame clones and lacks some. D and trimming were read from the DNA, whereas the V and J calls and clone size are those reported in that table. Here the sample spans roughly 140,000 clones, 64% being singletons. Sequenced: PBMCs. This chain joins TRBV9 and TRBJ1-1; D is possibly TRBD1 (5 bases). The sequence was collected from a woman aged 30 to 39 in good health and CMV-seropositive. CDR3 residues: CASSVEAGSKAFF. The CDR3, as DNA: TGTGCCAGCAGCGTAGAGGCAGGGTCTAAGGCTTTCTTT. Variable domain in full (rest from reference TRBV9 and TRBJ1-1): DSGVTQTPKHLITATGQRVTLRCSPRSGDLSVYWYQQSLDQGLQFLIQYYNGEERAKGNILERFSAQQFPDLHSELNLSSLELGDSALYFCASSVEAGSKAFFGQGTRLTVV.